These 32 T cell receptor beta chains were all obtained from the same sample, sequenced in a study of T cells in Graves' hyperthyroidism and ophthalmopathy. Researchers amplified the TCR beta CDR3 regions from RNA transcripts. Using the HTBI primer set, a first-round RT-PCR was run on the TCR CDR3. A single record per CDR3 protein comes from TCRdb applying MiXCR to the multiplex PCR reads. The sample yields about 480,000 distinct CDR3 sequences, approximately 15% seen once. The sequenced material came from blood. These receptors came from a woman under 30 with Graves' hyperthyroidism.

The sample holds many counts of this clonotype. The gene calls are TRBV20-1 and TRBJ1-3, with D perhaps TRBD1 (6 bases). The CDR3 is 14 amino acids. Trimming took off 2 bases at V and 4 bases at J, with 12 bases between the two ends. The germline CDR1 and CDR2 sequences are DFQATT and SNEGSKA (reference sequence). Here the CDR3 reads CSARSGAKGNTIYF. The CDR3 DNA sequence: TGCAGTGCTAGATCGGGGGCGAAGGGAAACACCATATATTTT.

CDR3 residues: CAIREEPTDTQYF. The DNA of the CDR3 is TGTGCCATCCGAGAGGAACCTACAGATACGCAGTATTTT. The chain links TRBV10-3 to TRBJ2-3; D not resolved. The CDR3 extends over 13 amino acids. Germline-derived CDR1 and CDR2 are ENHRY and SYGVKD. Trimming shortened V by 8 bases and J by 3 bases, and 12 bases separated the two germline ends.

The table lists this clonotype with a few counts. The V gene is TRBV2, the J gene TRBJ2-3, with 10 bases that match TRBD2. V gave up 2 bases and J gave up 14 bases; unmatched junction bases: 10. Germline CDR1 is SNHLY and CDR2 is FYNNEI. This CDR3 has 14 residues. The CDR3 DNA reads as TGTGCCAGCAGTGAAACACTCGGGGTAGCGGGAGGGTATTTT. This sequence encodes CASSETLGVAGGYF.

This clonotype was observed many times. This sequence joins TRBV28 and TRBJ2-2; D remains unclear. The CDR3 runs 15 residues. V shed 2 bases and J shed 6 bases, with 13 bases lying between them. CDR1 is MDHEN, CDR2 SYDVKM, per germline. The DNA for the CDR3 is TGTGCCAGCAGTTTACGAGGCCAAGTCTCCGGGGAGCTGTTTTTT. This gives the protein CASSLRGQVSGELFF.

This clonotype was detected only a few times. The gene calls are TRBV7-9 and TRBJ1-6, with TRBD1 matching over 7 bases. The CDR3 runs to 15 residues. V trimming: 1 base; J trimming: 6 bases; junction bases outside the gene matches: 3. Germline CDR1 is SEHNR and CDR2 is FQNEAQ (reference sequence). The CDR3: CASSLGTGFNSPLHF. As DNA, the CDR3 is TGTGCCAGCAGCTTAGGGACAGGCTTTAATTCACCCCTCCACTTT.

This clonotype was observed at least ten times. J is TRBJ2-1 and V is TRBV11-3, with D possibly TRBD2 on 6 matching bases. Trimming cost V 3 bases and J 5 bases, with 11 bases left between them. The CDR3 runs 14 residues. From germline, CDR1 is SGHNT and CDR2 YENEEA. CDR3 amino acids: CASSFLGLHNEQFF. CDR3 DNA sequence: TGTGCCAGCAGCTTCTTGGGACTTCACAATGAGCAGTTCTTC.

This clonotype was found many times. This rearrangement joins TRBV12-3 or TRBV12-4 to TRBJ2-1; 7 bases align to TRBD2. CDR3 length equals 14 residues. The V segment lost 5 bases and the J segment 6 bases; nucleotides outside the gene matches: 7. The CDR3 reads CASSPRTSSNEQFF. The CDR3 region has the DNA TGTGCCAGCAGTCCGCGGACTAGTTCCAATGAGCAGTTCTTC.

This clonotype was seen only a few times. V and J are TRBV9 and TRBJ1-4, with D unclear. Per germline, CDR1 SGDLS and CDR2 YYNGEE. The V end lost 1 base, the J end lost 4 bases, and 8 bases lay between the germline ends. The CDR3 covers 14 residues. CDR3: CASSVRAYNEKLFF. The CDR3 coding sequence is TGTGCCAGCAGCGTAAGGGCTTATAATGAAAAACTGTTTTTT.

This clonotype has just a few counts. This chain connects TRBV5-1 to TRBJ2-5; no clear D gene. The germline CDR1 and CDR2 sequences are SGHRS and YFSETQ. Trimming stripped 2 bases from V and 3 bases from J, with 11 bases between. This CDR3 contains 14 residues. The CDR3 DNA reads TGCGCCAGCAGCTTATCCACCCCCAAAGAGACCCAGTACTTC. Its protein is CASSLSTPKETQYF.

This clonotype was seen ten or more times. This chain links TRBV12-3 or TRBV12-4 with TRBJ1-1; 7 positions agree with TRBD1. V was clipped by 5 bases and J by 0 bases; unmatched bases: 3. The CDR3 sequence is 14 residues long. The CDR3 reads CASSRTGMNTEAFF. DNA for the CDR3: TGTGCCAGCAGTCGGACAGGCATGAACACTGAAGCTTTCTTT.

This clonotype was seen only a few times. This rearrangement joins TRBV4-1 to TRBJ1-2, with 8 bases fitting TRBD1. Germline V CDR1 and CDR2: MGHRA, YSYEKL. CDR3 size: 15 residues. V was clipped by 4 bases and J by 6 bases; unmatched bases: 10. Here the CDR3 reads CASSPSTGGPNGYTF. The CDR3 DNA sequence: TGCGCCAGCAGCCCGAGCACAGGGGGTCCAAATGGCTACACCTTC.

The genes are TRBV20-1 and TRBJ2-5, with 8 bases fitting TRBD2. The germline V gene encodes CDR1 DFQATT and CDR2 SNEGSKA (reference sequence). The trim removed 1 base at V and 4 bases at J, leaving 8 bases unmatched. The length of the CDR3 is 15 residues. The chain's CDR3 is CSARGVAGGRETQYF. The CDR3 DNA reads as TGCAGTGCTAGAGGAGTGGCGGGGGGAAGAGAGACCCAGTACTTC.

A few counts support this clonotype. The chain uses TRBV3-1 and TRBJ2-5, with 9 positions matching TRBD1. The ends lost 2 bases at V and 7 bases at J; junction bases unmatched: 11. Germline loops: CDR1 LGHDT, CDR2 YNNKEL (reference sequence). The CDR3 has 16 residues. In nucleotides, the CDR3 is TGTGCCAGCAGCCAAATCGACAGGGGGGATCGGGGGACCCAGTACTTC. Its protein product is CASSQIDRGDRGTQYF.

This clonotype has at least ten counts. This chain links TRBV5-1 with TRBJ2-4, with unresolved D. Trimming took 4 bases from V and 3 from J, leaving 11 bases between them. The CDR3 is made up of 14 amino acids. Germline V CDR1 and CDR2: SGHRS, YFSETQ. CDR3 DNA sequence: TGCGCCAGCAGCCCTACGTCCGGCAAAAACATTCAGTACTTC. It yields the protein CASSPTSGKNIQYF.

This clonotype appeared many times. The CDR3 DNA reads TGTGCCAGCAAGCCGGGAGACGGGGAGACCCAGTACTTC. This sequence encodes CASKPGDGETQYF. The V and J genes are TRBV12-3 or TRBV12-4 and TRBJ2-5; a possible D gene is TRBD2 (6 bases). V dropped 7 bases and J dropped 5 bases, with 14 bases sitting between them. This CDR3 comprises 13 residues.

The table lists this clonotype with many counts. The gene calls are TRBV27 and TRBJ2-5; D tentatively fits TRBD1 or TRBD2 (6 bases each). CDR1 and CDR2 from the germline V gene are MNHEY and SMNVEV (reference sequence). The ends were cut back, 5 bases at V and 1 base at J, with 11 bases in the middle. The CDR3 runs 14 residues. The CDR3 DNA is TGTGCCAGCAGTCCAGGGGACTCCCAAGAGACCCAGTACTTC. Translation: CASSPGDSQETQYF.

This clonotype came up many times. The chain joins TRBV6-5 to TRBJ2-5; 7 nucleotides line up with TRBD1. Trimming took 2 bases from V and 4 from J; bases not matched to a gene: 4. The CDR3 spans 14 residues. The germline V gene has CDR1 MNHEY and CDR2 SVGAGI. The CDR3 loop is CASSYAPGGETQYF. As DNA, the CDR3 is TGTGCCAGCAGTTACGCCCCAGGGGGAGAGACCCAGTACTTC.

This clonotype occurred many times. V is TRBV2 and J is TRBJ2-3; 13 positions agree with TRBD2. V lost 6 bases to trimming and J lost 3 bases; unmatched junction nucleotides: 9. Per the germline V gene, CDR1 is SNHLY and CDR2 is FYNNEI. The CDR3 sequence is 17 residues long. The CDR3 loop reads CASREGLAGSLTDTQYF. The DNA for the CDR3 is TGTGCCAGCAGGGAGGGACTAGCGGGGTCGCTGACAGATACGCAGTATTTT.

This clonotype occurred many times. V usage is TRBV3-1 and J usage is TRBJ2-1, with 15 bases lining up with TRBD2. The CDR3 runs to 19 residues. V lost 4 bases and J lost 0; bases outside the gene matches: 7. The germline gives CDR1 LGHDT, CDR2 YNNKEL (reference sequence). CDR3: CASSPGTSGRLPSYNEQFF. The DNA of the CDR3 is TGTGCCAGCAGCCCGGGGACTAGCGGGAGGTTACCCTCCTACAATGAGCAGTTCTTC.

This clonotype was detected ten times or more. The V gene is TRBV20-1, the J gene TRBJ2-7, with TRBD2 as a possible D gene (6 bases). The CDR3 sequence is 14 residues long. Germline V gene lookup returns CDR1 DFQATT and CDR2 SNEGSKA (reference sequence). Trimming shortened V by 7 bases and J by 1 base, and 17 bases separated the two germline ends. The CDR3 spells CSVPSGLISYEQYF. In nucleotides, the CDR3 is TGCAGTGTCCCGTCGGGACTCATATCCTACGAGCAGTACTTC.

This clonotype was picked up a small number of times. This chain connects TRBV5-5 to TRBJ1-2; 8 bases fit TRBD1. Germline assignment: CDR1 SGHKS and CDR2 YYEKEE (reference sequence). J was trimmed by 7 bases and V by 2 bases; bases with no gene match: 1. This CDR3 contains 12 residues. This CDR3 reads CASSFDRGGYTF. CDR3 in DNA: TGTGCCAGCAGCTTCGACAGGGGTGGCTACACCTTC.

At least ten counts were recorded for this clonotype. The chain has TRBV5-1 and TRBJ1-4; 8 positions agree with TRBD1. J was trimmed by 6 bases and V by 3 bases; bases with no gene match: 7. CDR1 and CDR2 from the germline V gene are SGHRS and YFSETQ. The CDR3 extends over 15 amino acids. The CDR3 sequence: CASSSRTGKDEKLFF. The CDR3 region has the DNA TGCGCCAGCAGCTCCCGGACAGGGAAGGATGAAAAACTGTTTTTT.

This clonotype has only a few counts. CDR3 loop: CASSPPGPSLNYGYTF. CDR3 DNA: TGTGCCAGCAGCCCACCCGGGCCCTCCCTTAACTATGGCTACACCTTC. The V gene is TRBV7-9, the J gene TRBJ1-2; the D is unclear. The V gene lost 5 bases and the J gene lost 1 base, with 17 bases spanning the gap. Germline lookup yields CDR1 SEHNR and CDR2 FQNEAQ (reference sequence). The CDR3 is 16 amino acids.

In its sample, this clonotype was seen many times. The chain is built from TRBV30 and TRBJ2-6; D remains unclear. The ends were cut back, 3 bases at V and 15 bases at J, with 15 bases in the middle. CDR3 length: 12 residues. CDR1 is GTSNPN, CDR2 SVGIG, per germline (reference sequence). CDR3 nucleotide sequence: TGTGCCTGGAGGTGGTGGTCCGCCGGCCTGACTTTC. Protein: CAWRWWSAGLTF.

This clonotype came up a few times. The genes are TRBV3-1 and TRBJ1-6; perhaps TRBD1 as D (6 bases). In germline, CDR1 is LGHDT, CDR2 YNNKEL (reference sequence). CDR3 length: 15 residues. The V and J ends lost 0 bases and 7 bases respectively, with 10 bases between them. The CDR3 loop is CASSQDGGGNSPLHF. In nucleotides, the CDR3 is TGTGCCAGCAGCCAAGATGGGGGGGGCAATTCACCCCTCCACTTT.

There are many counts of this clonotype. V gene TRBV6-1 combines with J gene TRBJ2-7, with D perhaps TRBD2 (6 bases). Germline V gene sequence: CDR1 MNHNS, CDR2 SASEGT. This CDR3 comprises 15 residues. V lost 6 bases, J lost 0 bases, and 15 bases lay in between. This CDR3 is CASRSGRESSYEQYF. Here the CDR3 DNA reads TGTGCCAGCAGATCGGGACGGGAGAGCTCCTACGAGCAGTACTTC.

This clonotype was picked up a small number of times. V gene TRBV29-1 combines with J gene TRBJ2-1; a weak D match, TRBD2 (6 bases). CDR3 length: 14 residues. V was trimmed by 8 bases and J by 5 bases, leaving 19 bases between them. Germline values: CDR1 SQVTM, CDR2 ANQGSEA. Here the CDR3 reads CSIHPGLHDNEQFF. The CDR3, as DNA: TGCAGCATCCATCCGGGACTCCACGACAATGAGCAGTTCTTC.

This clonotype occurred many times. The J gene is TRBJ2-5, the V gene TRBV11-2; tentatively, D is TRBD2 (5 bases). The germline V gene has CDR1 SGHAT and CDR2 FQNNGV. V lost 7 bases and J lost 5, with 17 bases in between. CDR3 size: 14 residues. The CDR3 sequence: CASTPLVALETQYF. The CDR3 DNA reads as TGTGCCAGCACCCCACTAGTAGCTTTGGAGACCCAGTACTTC.

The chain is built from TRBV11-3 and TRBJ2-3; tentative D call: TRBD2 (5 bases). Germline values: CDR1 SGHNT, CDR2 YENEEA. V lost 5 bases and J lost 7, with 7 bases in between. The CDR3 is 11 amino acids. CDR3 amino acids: CASSRGNTQYF. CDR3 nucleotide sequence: TGTGCCAGCAGCCGAGGGAATACGCAGTATTTT.

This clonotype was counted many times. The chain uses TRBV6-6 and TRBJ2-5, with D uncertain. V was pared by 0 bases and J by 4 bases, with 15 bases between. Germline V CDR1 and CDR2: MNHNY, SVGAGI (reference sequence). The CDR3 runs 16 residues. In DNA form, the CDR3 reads TGTGCCAGCAGTTACTCGAATCCAGATCCGGGAGAGACCCAGTACTTC. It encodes CASSYSNPDPGETQYF.

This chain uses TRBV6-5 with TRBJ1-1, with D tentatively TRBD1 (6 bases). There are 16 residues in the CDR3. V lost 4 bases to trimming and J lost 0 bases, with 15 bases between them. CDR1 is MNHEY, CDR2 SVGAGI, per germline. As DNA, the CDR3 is TGTGCCAGCAGTTTCGGCCAGGGGTGGCTGAACACTGAAGCTTTCTTT. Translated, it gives CASSFGQGWLNTEAFF.

Here the CDR3 DNA reads TGCAGTGCCAAGACTAGCGCCTCCCTCAATGAGCAGTTCTTC. Translating gives CSAKTSASLNEQFF. The chain recombines TRBV20-1 with TRBJ2-1; 8 bases match TRBD2. The CDR3 consists of 14 residues. CDR1 DFQATT and CDR2 SNEGSKA come from the germline V gene (reference sequence). The V segment lost 6 bases and the J segment 6 bases; nucleotides outside the gene matches: 10.